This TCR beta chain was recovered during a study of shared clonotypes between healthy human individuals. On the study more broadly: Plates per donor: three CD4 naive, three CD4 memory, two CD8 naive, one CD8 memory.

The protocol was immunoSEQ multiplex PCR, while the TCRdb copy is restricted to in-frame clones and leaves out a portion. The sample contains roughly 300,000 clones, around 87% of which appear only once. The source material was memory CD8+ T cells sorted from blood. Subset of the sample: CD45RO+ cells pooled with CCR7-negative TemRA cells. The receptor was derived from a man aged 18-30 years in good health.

The CDR3 reads CASSLASWEQFF. The CDR3 DNA is TGTGCCAGCAGCTTAGCGAGTTGGGAGCAGTTCTTC. The chain uses TRBV7-9 and TRBJ2-1; D is undetermined. Trimming removed 0 bases at V and 10 bases at J, with 7 bases between. The CDR3 length is 12 residues. Germline CDR1 SEHNR, CDR2 FQNEAQ (reference sequence).